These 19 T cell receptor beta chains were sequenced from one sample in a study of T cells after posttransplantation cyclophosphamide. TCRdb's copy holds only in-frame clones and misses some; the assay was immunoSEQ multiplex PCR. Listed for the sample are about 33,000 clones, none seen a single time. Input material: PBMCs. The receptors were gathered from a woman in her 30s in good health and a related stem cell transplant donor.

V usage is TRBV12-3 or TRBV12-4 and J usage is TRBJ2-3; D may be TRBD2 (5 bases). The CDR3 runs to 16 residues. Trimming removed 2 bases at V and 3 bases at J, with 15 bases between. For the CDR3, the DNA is TGTGCCAGCAGTTTAACTGTACTAGATCCAACAGATACGCAGTATTTT. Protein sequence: CASSLTVLDPTDTQYF.

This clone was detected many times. CDR3 coding DNA: TGTGCCAGCAGCTTAGCAACCGGGGTATTAGAGCAGTTCTTC. Translating it yields CASSLATGVLEQFF. The chain is built from TRBV7-2 and TRBJ2-1, with D possibly being TRBD2 (5 bases). Deletions cut 0 bases from V and 10 bases from J, with 13 bases between. This CDR3 is 14 amino acids long. From germline, CDR1 is SGHTA and CDR2 FQGNSA.

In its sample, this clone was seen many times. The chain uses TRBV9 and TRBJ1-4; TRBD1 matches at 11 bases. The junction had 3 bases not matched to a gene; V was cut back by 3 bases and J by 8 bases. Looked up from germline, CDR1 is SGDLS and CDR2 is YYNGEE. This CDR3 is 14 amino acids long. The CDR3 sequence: CASSADRGREKLFF. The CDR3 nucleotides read TGTGCCAGCAGCGCGGACAGGGGGCGCGAAAAACTGTTTTTT.

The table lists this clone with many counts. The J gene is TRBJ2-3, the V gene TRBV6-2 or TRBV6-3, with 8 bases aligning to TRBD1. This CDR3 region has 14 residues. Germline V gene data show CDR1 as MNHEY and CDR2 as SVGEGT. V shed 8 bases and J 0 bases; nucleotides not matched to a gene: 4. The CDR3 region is CASGWTGSTDTQYF. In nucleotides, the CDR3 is TGTGCCAGCGGTTGGACAGGGAGCACAGATACGCAGTATTTT.

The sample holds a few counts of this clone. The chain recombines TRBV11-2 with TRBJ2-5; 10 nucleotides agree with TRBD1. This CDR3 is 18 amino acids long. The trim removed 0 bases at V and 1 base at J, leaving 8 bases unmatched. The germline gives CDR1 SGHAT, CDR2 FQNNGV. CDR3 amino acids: CASSLDSTGGPSQETQYF. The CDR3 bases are TGTGCCAGCAGCTTAGACTCGACAGGGGGCCCAAGCCAAGAGACCCAGTACTTC.

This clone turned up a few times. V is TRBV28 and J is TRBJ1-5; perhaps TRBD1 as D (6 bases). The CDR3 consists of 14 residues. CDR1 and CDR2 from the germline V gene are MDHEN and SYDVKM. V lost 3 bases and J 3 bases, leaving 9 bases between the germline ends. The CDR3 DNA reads TGTGCCAGCAGTTTGGCAGGGGACAATCAGCCCCAGCATTTT. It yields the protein CASSLAGDNQPQHF.

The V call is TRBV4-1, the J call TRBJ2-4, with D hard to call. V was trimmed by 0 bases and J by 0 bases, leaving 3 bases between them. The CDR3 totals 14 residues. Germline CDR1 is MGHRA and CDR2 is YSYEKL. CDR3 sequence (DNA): TGCGCCAGCAGCCAAGATCTAGCCAAAAACATTCAGTACTTC. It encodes CASSQDLAKNIQYF.

The CDR3: CSVARTGSREQYF. CDR3 nucleotide sequence: TGCAGCGTTGCTAGGACAGGGTCAAGGGAGCAGTACTTC. The gene calls are TRBV29-1 and TRBJ2-7, with TRBD1 matching over 8 bases. The ends lost 4 bases at V and 7 bases at J; junction bases unmatched: 9. Germline V gene lookup returns CDR1 SQVTM and CDR2 ANQGSEA. The CDR3 length is 13 residues.

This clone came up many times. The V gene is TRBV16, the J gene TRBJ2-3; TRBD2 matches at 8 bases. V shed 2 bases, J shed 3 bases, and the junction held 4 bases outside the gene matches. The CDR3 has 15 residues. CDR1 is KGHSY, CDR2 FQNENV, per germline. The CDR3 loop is CASSQRGGETDTQYF. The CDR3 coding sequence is TGTGCCAGCAGCCAACGGGGGGGAGAGACAGATACGCAGTATTTT. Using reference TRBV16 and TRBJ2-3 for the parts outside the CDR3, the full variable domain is GEEVAQTPKHLVRGEGQKAKLYCAPIKGHSYVFWYQQVLKNEFKFLISFQNENVFDETGMPKERFSAKCLPNSPCSLEIQATKLEDSAVYFCASSQRGGETDTQYFGPGTRLTVL.

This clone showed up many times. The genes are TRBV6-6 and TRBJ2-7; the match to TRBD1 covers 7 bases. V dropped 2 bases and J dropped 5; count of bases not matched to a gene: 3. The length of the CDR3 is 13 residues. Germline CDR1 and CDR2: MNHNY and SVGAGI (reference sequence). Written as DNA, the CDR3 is TGTGCCAGCAGTTACCGACAGGGAGACGAGCAGTACTTC. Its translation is CASSYRQGDEQYF.

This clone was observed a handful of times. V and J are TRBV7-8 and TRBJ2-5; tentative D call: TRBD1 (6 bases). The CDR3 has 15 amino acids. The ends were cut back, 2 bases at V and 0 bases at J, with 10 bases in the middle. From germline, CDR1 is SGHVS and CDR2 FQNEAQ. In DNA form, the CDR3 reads TGTGCCAGCAGCTTAAGGGGACATTACCAAGAGACCCAGTACTTC. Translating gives CASSLRGHYQETQYF.

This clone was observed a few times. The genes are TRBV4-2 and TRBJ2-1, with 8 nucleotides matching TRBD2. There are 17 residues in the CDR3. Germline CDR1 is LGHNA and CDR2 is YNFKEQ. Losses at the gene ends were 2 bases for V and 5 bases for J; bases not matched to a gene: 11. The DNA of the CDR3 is TGTGCCAGCAGCCAAAAGGGGGTGACGGGGGGGAACAATGAGCAGTTCTTC. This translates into CASSQKGVTGGNNEQFF.

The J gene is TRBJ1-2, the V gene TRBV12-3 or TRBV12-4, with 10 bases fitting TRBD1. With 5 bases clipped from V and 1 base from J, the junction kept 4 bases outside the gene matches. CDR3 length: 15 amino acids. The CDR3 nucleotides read TGTGCCAGCAGTCACGGACAGGGGGTTAACTATGGCTACACCTTC. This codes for CASSHGQGVNYGYTF.

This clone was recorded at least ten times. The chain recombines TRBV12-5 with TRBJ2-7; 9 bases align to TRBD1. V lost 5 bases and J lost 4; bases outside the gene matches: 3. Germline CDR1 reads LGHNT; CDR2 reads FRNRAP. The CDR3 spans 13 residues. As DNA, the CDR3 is TGTGCTAGTGGTAAGGACAGGGGTTACGAGCAGTACTTC. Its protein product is CASGKDRGYEQYF. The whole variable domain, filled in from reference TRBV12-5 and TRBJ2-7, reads DARVTQTPRHKVTEMGQEVTMRCQPILGHNTVFWYRQTMMQGLELLAYFRNRAPLDDSGMPKDRFSAEMPDATLATLKIQPSEPRDSAVYFCASGKDRGYEQYFGPGTRLTVT.

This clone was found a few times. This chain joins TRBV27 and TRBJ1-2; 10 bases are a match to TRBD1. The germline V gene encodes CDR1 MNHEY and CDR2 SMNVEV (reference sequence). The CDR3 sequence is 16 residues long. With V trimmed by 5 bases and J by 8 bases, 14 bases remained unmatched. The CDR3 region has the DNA TGTGCCAGCAGTCCCGCGGGACAGGGGTTGCTGGGCGGCTACACCTTC. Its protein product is CASSPAGQGLLGGYTF.

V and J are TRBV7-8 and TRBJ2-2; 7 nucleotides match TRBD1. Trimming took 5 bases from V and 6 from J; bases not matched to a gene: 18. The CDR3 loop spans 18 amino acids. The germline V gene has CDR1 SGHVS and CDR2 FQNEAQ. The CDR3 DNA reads TGTGCCAGCAGCCAAAATCAACGGGACAGCAGACGACCCGGGGAGCTGTTTTTT. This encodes CASSQNQRDSRRPGELFF.

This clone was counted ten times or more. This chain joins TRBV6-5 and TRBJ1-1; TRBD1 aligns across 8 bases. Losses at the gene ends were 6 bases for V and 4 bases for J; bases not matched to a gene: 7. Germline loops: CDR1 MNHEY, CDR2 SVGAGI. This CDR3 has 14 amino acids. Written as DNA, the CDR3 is TGTGCCAGCAGGTTACAGGGGGGACGCACTGAAGCTTTCTTT. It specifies CASRLQGGRTEAFF.

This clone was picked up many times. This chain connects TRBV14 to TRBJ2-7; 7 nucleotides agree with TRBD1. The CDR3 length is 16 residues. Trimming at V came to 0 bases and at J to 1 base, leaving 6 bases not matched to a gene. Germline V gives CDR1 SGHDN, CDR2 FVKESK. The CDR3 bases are TGTGCCAGCAGCCAAGAAGGACAGGCACGGTCCTACGAGCAGTACTTC. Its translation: CASSQEGQARSYEQYF.

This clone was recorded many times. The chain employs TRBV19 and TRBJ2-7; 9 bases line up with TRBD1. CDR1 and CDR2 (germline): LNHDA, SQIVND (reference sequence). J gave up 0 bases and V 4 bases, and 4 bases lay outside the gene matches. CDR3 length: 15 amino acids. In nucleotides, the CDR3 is TGTGCCAGTAGTACCCGACAGGGGGTCTCCTACGAGCAGTACTTC. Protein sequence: CASSTRQGVSYEQYF.